The 15 T cell receptor beta chains below were found in one sample sequenced in a study of shared clonotypes between healthy human individuals (dated by TCRdb to about 2020). The library came from the immunoSEQ multiplex PCR assay. Not all clones reach the TCRdb copy of this immuneACCESS table, which keeps in-frame sequences only. Checked studies attribute under half of the gap to unresolved V genes and leave the rest unexplained. Across this sample there are 560,000 or so clones, with 95% to 96% seen only once. The ten largest clones add up to 0.11% of the sample. For the CD8 naive samples, CD45RO-negative cells were positively selected for CCR7, yielding a CD45RA+CCR7+ population from which TemRA cells were excluded. Material: naive CD8+ T cells sorted from blood. In the paper's terms, the cell subset or site label means: CD45RA+CCR7+. These receptors were taken from a young woman in good health.

V gene TRBV27 combines with J gene TRBJ2-5, with D perhaps TRBD1 (6 bases). The end of the DNA is better explained by TRBJ2-7, so the J call may be wrong. Looked up from germline, CDR1 is MNHEY and CDR2 is SMNVEV (reference sequence). The CDR3 is 15 amino acids. The CDR3 nucleotides read TGTGCCAGCAGTTTAGGACAGCCAACAACCTACGAGCAGTACTTC. Translated, it gives CASSLGQPTTYEQYF.

The V call is TRBV28, the J call TRBJ1-5; D might be TRBD1 (6 bases). Trimming removed 1 base from V and 5 bases from J, with 9 bases in between. This CDR3 region has 14 residues. Looked up from germline, CDR1 is MDHEN and CDR2 is SYDVKM. CDR3 sequence (DNA): TGTGCCAGCAGTTTATCAGGGGTCCATCAGCCCCAGCATTTT. This sequence encodes CASSLSGVHQPQHF.

The chain recombines TRBV10-1 with TRBJ2-1; D is perhaps TRBD2 (6 bases). The V end lost 0 bases, the J end lost 7 bases, and 13 bases lay between the germline ends. Germline lookup yields CDR1 WNHNN and CDR2 SYGVQD (reference sequence). The CDR3 spans 15 residues. CDR3 sequence: CASSESPGAWNEQFF. DNA of the CDR3: TGCGCCAGCAGTGAGTCTCCGGGAGCATGGAATGAGCAGTTCTTC.

Comment on this clone: Other DNA sequences of this sample code for an identical CDR3. The J gene is TRBJ2-6, the V gene TRBV27; D uncertain. CDR3 length: 13 residues. The germline V gene has CDR1 MNHEY and CDR2 SMNVEV (reference sequence). Trimming shortened V by 3 bases and J by 1 base, and 1 base separated the two germline ends. This chain's CDR3 is CASSLSGANVLTF. Here the CDR3 DNA reads TGTGCCAGCAGTTTGTCTGGGGCCAACGTCCTGACTTTC. Full variable domain (outside the CDR3, taken from reference TRBV27 and TRBJ2-6): EAQVTQNPRYLITVTGKKLTVTCSQNMNHEYMSWYRQDPGLGLRQIYYSMNVEVTDKGDVPEGYKVSRKEKRNFPLILESPSPNQTSLYFCASSLSGANVLTFGAGSRLTVL.

The chain carries TRBV10-2 and TRBJ2-1; 7 bases map to TRBD2. J was trimmed by 3 bases and V by 2 bases; bases with no gene match: 7. Germline V gene data show CDR1 as WSHSY and CDR2 as SAAADI. The CDR3 covers 16 residues. The CDR3 sequence: CASSEGLADIYNEQFF. The CDR3 bases are TGCGCCAGCAGTGAGGGGCTAGCGGACATCTACAATGAGCAGTTCTTC.

The rearrangement uses TRBV19 and TRBJ2-3, with D perhaps being TRBD1 or TRBD2 (5 bases each). The CDR3 covers 13 residues. V was shortened by 3 bases and J by 7 bases, with 11 bases between the two germline ends. Germline CDR1 LNHDA, CDR2 SQIVND (reference sequence). The CDR3 bases are TGTGCCAGTAGTATGTTGACGGGGCATACGCAGTATTTT. As protein: CASSMLTGHTQYF.

The chain joins TRBV2 to TRBJ1-1; perhaps TRBD1 as D (5 bases). V dropped 4 bases and J dropped 0 bases, with 6 bases sitting between them. The CDR3 consists of 13 residues. The germline V gene encodes CDR1 SNHLY and CDR2 FYNNEI. CDR3 in DNA: TGTGCCAGCAGTGCGACAGTGAACACTGAAGCTTTCTTT. Translating it yields CASSATVNTEAFF.

The chain couples TRBV28 to TRBJ1-5; 7 bases line up with TRBD1. The CDR3 contains 15 residues. The germline gives CDR1 MDHEN, CDR2 SYDVKM. V lost 3 bases, J lost 7 bases, and 9 bases stayed unmatched. The chain's CDR3 is CASSLSQGDNQPQHF. As DNA, the CDR3 is TGTGCCAGCAGTTTGTCTCAGGGGGACAACCAGCCCCAGCATTTT.

In its sample, this clone was seen once. The genes are TRBV7-8 and TRBJ1-5; no firm D call. Germline CDR1 SGHVS, CDR2 FQNEAQ. V shed 1 base and J shed 9 bases, with 13 bases lying between them. This CDR3 has 14 residues. CDR3 nucleotides: TGTGCCAGCAGCTTAGACCCGGAACGGGCGCCCCAGCATTTT. Translated: CASSLDPERAPQHF.

The rearrangement links TRBV25-1 to TRBJ1-5; TRBD1 is a possible D gene (6 bases). Germline V gene lookup returns CDR1 MGHDK and CDR2 SYGVNS. CDR3 length: 16 residues. Trimming shortened V by 6 bases and J by 4 bases, and 19 bases separated the two germline ends. CDR3 bases: TGTGCCAGCAGCCCCTCCGGGCCCAGGGGAAATCAGCCCCAGCATTTT. It specifies CASSPSGPRGNQPQHF.

The chain carries TRBV5-6 and TRBJ2-7; D ambiguous. Trimming took off 1 base at V and 3 bases at J, with 8 bases between the two ends. The CDR3 covers 13 residues. CDR1 SGHDT and CDR2 YYEEEE come from the germline V gene. The CDR3 bases are TGTGCCAGCAGCTTGCTAACGCTCTACGAGCAGTACTTC. Its translation is CASSLLTLYEQYF.

The sample holds a few counts of this clone. The sample carries other DNA sequences with the same CDR3. The rearrangement uses TRBV19 and TRBJ2-2; no definite D call. Trimming stripped 7 bases from V and 2 bases from J, with 5 bases between. Germline CDR1 is LNHDA and CDR2 is SQIVND (reference sequence). This CDR3 is 12 amino acids long. For the CDR3, the DNA is TGTGCCAGTATTACAAACACCGGGGAGCTGTTTTTT. Its translation is CASITNTGELFF.

The chain uses TRBV5-6 and TRBJ2-7; the D gene could be TRBD1 or TRBD2 (6 bases each). Germline V gene sequence: CDR1 SGHDT, CDR2 YYEEEE. Between the trimmed V and J ends, which lost 4 bases and 6 bases, there was a span of 14 bases. The CDR3 totals 13 residues. The CDR3 nucleotides read TGTGCCAGCAGCGAGGGGGGCGGGTCCGAGCAGTACTTC. Amino acid sequence: CASSEGGGSEQYF.

J is TRBJ2-7 and V is TRBV27; D could derive from TRBD1 or TRBD2 (5 bases each). V dropped 4 bases and J dropped 2 bases, with 12 bases sitting between them. From germline, CDR1 is MNHEY and CDR2 SMNVEV (reference sequence). The CDR3 covers 14 residues. CDR3 in amino acids: CASSSPGTAYEQYF. The CDR3 DNA sequence: TGTGCCAGCAGTTCCCCAGGGACGGCCTACGAGCAGTACTTC.

This chain joins TRBV6-1 and TRBJ2-2; 12 nucleotides match TRBD2. V shed 2 bases, J shed 4 bases, and the junction held 14 bases outside the gene matches. Germline V gives CDR1 MNHNS, CDR2 SASEGT. CDR3 length: 20 residues. In DNA, the CDR3 is TGTGCCAGCAGTGAAAAGAGACTAGCGGGAGTTAGTTCATCCACCGGGGAGCTGTTTTTT. Translated, it gives CASSEKRLAGVSSSTGELFF.